A single TCR beta chain is shown here with its context. The data stem from a study of blood T cell repertoires in COVID-19. Overall study context: Material from acute and convalescent COVID-19 was sourced from the United States, Italy and Spain. The cDNA or gDNA used as material had been derived from T cells, B-cell-depleted T cells, or PBMCs.

How the authors handled the data: Amplifying reference gene primers gave estimates of nucleated cell counts. The protocol was immunoSEQ multiplex PCR, while the TCRdb copy is restricted to in-frame clones and leaves out a portion. That table gives V, J and clone size, and the DNA gave D and trimming. Here the sample spans around 270,000 clones, 87% being singletons. Sequenced input: peripheral blood. This clonotype originated in a woman aged 45-60 years with acute or convalescent COVID-19.

The CDR3 reads CAWNRGADTEAFF. In DNA, the CDR3 is TGTGCCTGGAACAGGGGGGCGGACACTGAAGCTTTCTTT. The chain combines TRBV30 with TRBJ1-1; 8 bases map to TRBD1. V lost 4 bases and J lost 3; bases outside the gene matches: 4. Per germline, CDR1 GTSNPN and CDR2 SVGIG (reference sequence). The CDR3 spans 13 residues.